This T cell receptor (beta chain) was sequenced during a study of T cells in Graves' hyperthyroidism and ophthalmopathy (dated by TCRdb to 2018 to 2020). Concerning the study at large: Peripheral blood was collected at initial diagnosis, before any treatment. TCR Vbeta CDR3 sequencing of 120 to 150 peripheral blood samples (43 ophthalmopathy, 70 to 85 hyperthyroidism and approximately 17 progressor patients) is reported in the paper. To identify distinguishing TCR V-J signatures, a discovery cohort of roughly 100 patients was used, comprising 40 to 45 with Graves' ophthalmopathy and 55 to 65 with stable Graves' hyperthyroidism. After sampling, hyperthyroidism patients received methimazole starting at 30 mg daily, and ophthalmopathy patients received high-dose intravenous methylprednisolone. Prospective prediction of ophthalmopathy was tested in an independent validation cohort consisting of 18 hyperthyroidism patients and about 17 patients who later progressed to ophthalmopathy. For training and testing, the 110 or so patients in the discovery cohort were randomly divided in a 7:3 ratio. Thyroid tissue and blood T-cell repertoires from six Graves' hyperthyroidism patients were also compared in the study. Here is what the overall study found, with its caveats: In validation, progression to ophthalmopathy was predicted by the model with nearly 71% sensitivity and 72% to 85% specificity, a median of roughly six months before onset. Most expanded thyroid clonotypes (frequency above 0.001) were also detected in blood, suggesting blood repertoires may reflect thyroid immune responses. No statistical method was used to fix the sample size in advance, and group allocation was not hidden from the investigators. A model built on a 13 V-J signature distinguished ophthalmopathy from stable hyperthyroidism, reaching 85% to 90% sensitivity and 81.08% specificity in cross-validation and 80%/75% in testing.

In the ophthalmopathy patients, disease was moderately to severely active, with a Clinical Activity Score of 3 or more, a NOSPECS grade of 4 or more, and a duration of less than 3 months. Exclusion was applied to patients with uncontrolled infections, other autoimmune diseases, pregnancy or lactation. Diagnoses relied on clinical symptoms, serum thyroxine and TRAb, thyroid ultrasound and orbital computed tomography. PBMCs were separated from around 9.1 ml of fresh peripheral blood using Ficoll-Paque density gradient centrifugation. Total RNA was extracted using Trizol reagent, and RNA quality was assessed on an Agilent 2100 Bioanalyzer. CDR1 and CDR2 are drawn from the germline V gene (reference sequence): DFQATT, SNEGSKA. From the cysteine up to the phenylalanine, the CDR3 has a length of 12 residues. Kept here is only the CDR3 DNA, which spans 36 bases and is read in frame from base 1. Deletion took 3 bases off V and 4 bases off J, with a span of 9 bases between the germline ends.

Amplification of TCR beta CDR3 regions was carried out from RNA transcripts. For the first round of RT-PCR on the TCR CDR3, the HTBI primer set was used together with the Qiagen OneStep RT-PCR kit. The libraries were constructed in a second round of multiplex PCR and then size-selected and purified. Paired-end sequencing of the libraries was performed with 100 bp reads on an Illumina HiSeq2000. From the authors' description of their analysis: Raw data were processed with SOAPnuke, discarding reads with adapters, uncalled bases, mean Phred below 15, or no exact constant-primer or identifier match. COPE v1.2.5 was used to merge the high-quality paired reads, and each unique nucleotide sequence was defined as a clonotype. MiTCR v1.1 was used to align the clonotypes against IMGT TRBV, TRBD and TRBJ reference segments. The analysis included only V-J combinations with a frequency above 0.0001, which together covered over 98% of the repertoires. A TCS score was defined as the ratio between F50 (clonal expansion) and ExV (chaos), using BLOSUM62-based TCRdist between CDR3 peptides within each V-J. Welch's t-statistics and random forest reduced around 550 V-J features to roughly 13, which were used in a naive Bayes classifier (R e1071). TCRdb reprocessing: public reads trimmed at Q25 with fastp, clones called with MiXCR, in-frame beta chains kept. When rows share a CDR3 protein, they turn into one entry using the most common DNA and genes. The V and J calls reflect TCRdb's pipeline rather than the authors' work. This sample holds about 520,000 distinct CDR3 sequences; roughly 24% were observed only once. Around 11% of the sample comes from the top ten.

This clonotype occurred many times. It lacks a known antigen. The record has no base qualities; no much larger clone is one base away. The chain is assembled from TRBV20-1 and TRBJ1-2; a tentative D match to TRBD1 spans 5 bases. The sample consisted of blood. This clonotype was sampled from a woman aged 25 to 39 with Graves' ophthalmopathy. The DNA sequence reads TGCAGTGCTAGTGCCCAGGGCTATGGCTACACCTTC. This is translated as CSASAQGYGYTF.